A single sample is the source of the 20 T cell receptor beta chains below, sequenced in a study of OX40 agonist ivuxolimab in advanced cancers. Libraries were made using the immunoSEQ multiplex PCR assay. TCRdb provides this immuneACCESS table in a form limited to in-frame rearrangements. Some clones are lacking; in checked studies, under half of them reflect an unresolved V gene, and why the rest are absent is not known. Present in this sample are more than 85,000 clones, less than 95% of which were seen just once. Jointly, the top ten make up approximately 0.3% of the sample. The source was CD4+ or CD8+ T cells sorted from blood, collected in a trial of the OX40 agonist ivuxolimab. The receptors were sampled from an adult with an advanced solid tumor such as melanoma, head and neck, liver or kidney cancer.

The chain uses TRBV4-2 and TRBJ2-1, with a weak D call TRBD2 (6 bases). This CDR3 spans 15 amino acids. The germline gives CDR1 LGHNA, CDR2 YNFKEQ. V lost 9 bases to trimming and J lost 5 bases, with 20 bases between them. The CDR3 DNA sequence: TGTGCCAGTTCTAGGAACGGGAGAGACGACAATGAGCAGTTCTTC. Translated, it gives CASSRNGRDDNEQFF.

This clone was counted only a few times. V usage is TRBV29-1 and J usage is TRBJ1-2; D perhaps matches TRBD1 (5 bases). Trimming pared 5 bases from V and 6 bases from J, leaving 10 bases between. This CDR3 comprises 11 residues. The germline gives CDR1 SQVTM, CDR2 ANQGSEA. The CDR3 DNA reads TGCAGCGTTACCCGGGGCGATGGCTACACCTTC. It yields the protein CSVTRGDGYTF. Full variable domain (outside the CDR3, taken from reference TRBV29-1 and TRBJ1-2): SAVISQKPSRDICQRGTSLTIQCQVDSQVTMMFWYRQQPGQSLTLIATANQGSEATYESGFVIDKFPISRPNLTFSTLTVSNMSPEDSSIYLCSVTRGDGYTFGSGTRLTVV.

V usage is TRBV5-1 and J usage is TRBJ1-2; no reliable D call. The V and J ends lost 2 bases and 1 base respectively, with 9 bases between them. Germline V lookup: CDR1 SGHRS, CDR2 YFSETQ. The CDR3 totals 14 residues. CDR3 nucleotides: TGCGCCAGCAGCTTACAGCCTCATAACTATGGCTACACCTTC. Protein product: CASSLQPHNYGYTF. The full variable domain, with the rest looked up from reference TRBV5-1 and TRBJ1-2, is KAGVTQTPRYLIKTRGQQVTLSCSPISGHRSVSWYQQTPGQGLQFLFEYFSETQRNKGNFPGRFSGRQFSNSRSEMNVSTLELGDSALYLCASSLQPHNYGYTFGSGTRLTVV.

The V call is TRBV11-2, the J call TRBJ2-1; a weak D match, TRBD2 (6 bases). The CDR3 contains 14 residues. The germline gives CDR1 SGHAT, CDR2 FQNNGV. The ends were cut back, 0 bases at V and 5 bases at J, with 8 bases in the middle. In DNA form, the CDR3 reads TGTGCCAGCAGCTTAGAACTAGCCGACAATGAGCAGTTCTTC. This encodes CASSLELADNEQFF.

The chain joins TRBV15 to TRBJ1-1, with 7 bases identical to TRBD1. The CDR3 runs to 17 residues. The junction had 15 bases not matched to a gene; V was cut back by 5 bases and J by 3 bases. CDR1 and CDR2 from the germline V gene are LNHNV and YYDKDF (reference sequence). CDR3 sequence reads: CATSPSKEGRGYTEAFF. CDR3 coding DNA: TGTGCCACCAGCCCATCCAAAGAAGGCAGGGGGTACACTGAAGCTTTCTTT.

The chain links TRBV18 to TRBJ2-7; perhaps TRBD1 as D (8 bases). V shed 4 bases and J shed 4 bases, with 17 bases lying between them. This CDR3 comprises 15 residues. Germline loops: CDR1 KGHSH, CDR2 LQKENI. The CDR3: CASSLSGQGLYEQYF. In DNA form, the CDR3 reads TGTGCCAGCTCACTTTCCGGACAGGGACTATACGAGCAGTACTTC.

The table lists this clone with a count of one. V usage is TRBV4-1 and J usage is TRBJ2-1; D is uncertain. Germline V lookup: CDR1 MGHRA, CDR2 YSYEKL. CDR3 size: 16 residues. V was pared by 1 base and J by 0 bases, with 10 bases between. DNA of the CDR3: TGCGCCAGCAGCCAAGCTCATCGGAGCTCCTACAATGAGCAGTTCTTC. Its protein is CASSQAHRSSYNEQFF.

This chain joins TRBV19 and TRBJ2-1; unclear D gene. The V gene lost 5 bases and the J gene lost 0 bases, with 14 bases spanning the gap. The CDR3 contains 16 residues. Per germline, CDR1 LNHDA and CDR2 SQIVND (reference sequence). This CDR3 is CASSPFTSASYNEQFF. The CDR3 region has the DNA TGTGCCAGTAGTCCCTTTACGAGCGCCTCCTACAATGAGCAGTTCTTC. The full variable domain, completed using reference TRBV19 and TRBJ2-1, is DGGITQSPKYLFRKEGQNVTLSCEQNLNHDAMYWYRQDPGQGLRLIYYSQIVNDFQKGDIAEGYSVSREKKESFPLTVTSAQKNPTAFYLCASSPFTSASYNEQFFGPGTRLTVL.

The chain combines TRBV7-9 with TRBJ2-4, with 10 bases lining up with TRBD2. V gave up 6 bases and J gave up 0 bases; unmatched junction bases: 2. CDR1 and CDR2 (germline): SEHNR, FQNEAQ (reference sequence). The length of the CDR3 is 15 residues. The CDR3 DNA reads TGTGCCAGCAGTGGGACTAGCGTAGCCAAAAACATTCAGTACTTC. The encoded protein is CASSGTSVAKNIQYF.

This chain connects TRBV5-5 to TRBJ2-2, with D unresolved. From germline, CDR1 is SGHKS and CDR2 YYEKEE (reference sequence). The V end was cut by 4 bases, the J end by 1 base, with 14 bases between. The CDR3 is made up of 16 amino acids. The CDR3 loop is CASSVRTALNTGELFF. The CDR3 region has the DNA TGTGCCAGCAGCGTCCGAACAGCCTTGAACACCGGGGAGCTGTTTTTT.

This sequence joins TRBV6-6 and TRBJ2-2; D unclear. The CDR3 contains 15 residues. The ends were cut back, 0 bases at V and 2 bases at J, with 7 bases in the middle. Germline loops: CDR1 MNHNY, CDR2 SVGAGI (reference sequence). This chain's CDR3 is CASSYSRANTGELFF. CDR3 DNA: TGTGCCAGCAGTTACTCCCGGGCAAACACCGGGGAGCTGTTTTTT.

In this sample, this clone turned up a few times. This chain uses TRBV12-5 with TRBJ2-3, with D hard to call. Deletions cut 1 base from V and 2 bases from J, with 7 bases between. The germline CDR1 and CDR2 sequences are LGHNT and FRNRAP. This CDR3 is built from 14 residues. CDR3 bases: TGTGCTAGTGGTTTGGGTCACCTCACAGATACGCAGTATTTT. Its translation: CASGLGHLTDTQYF.

The V and J genes are TRBV7-9 and TRBJ2-1; 13 bases are shared with TRBD2. With V trimmed by 4 bases and J by 5 bases, 11 bases remained unmatched. Germline CDR1 and CDR2: SEHNR and FQNEAQ (reference sequence). The CDR3 runs to 18 residues. In DNA form, the CDR3 reads TGTGCCAGCAGCTCAAGGGACAGGGGACTAGCGGGAAACAATGAGCAGTTCTTC. Translated, it gives CASSSRDRGLAGNNEQFF.

The V call is TRBV11-2, the J call TRBJ1-5, with D perhaps TRBD1 (5 bases). There are 14 residues in the CDR3. CDR1 is SGHAT, CDR2 FQNNGV, per germline. V gave up 6 bases and J gave up 2 bases, with 11 bases separating them. As DNA, the CDR3 is TGTGCCAGCAGTCCGGACACTGGCAATCAGCCCCAGCATTTT. This sequence encodes CASSPDTGNQPQHF. The entire variable domain, with the rest obtained from reference TRBV11-2 and TRBJ1-5, is as follows: EAGVAQSPRYKIIEKRQSVAFWCNPISGHATLYWYQQILGQGPKLLIQFQNNGVVDDSQLPKDRFSAERLKGVDSTLKIQPAKLEDSAVYLCASSPDTGNQPQHFGDGTRLSIL.

The chain recombines TRBV2 with TRBJ1-4; no firm D call. There are 15 residues in the CDR3. Germline loops: CDR1 SNHLY, CDR2 FYNNEI. Trimming removed 4 bases at V and 0 bases at J, with 9 bases between. CDR3 sequence reads: CASSVERATNEKLFF. The DNA for the CDR3 is TGTGCCAGCAGTGTAGAAAGAGCAACTAATGAAAAACTGTTTTTT.

V usage is TRBV5-4 and J usage is TRBJ2-1; 9 bases are shared with TRBD2. Germline V CDR1 and CDR2: SGHNT, YYREEE (reference sequence). CDR3 length equals 17 residues. Trimming cost V 5 bases and J 2 bases; bases outside gene matches: 11. Written as DNA, the CDR3 is TGTGCCAGCAGTTTCATGACTAGCGGTAAGACCTACAATGAGCAGTTCTTC. It is translated as CASSFMTSGKTYNEQFF.

The chain combines TRBV5-8 with TRBJ2-5; D perhaps matches TRBD2 (6 bases). The CDR3 contains 14 residues. The V gene's germline CDR1 is SGHTS and CDR2 YDEGEE. V lost 0 bases and J lost 5, with 11 bases in between. The CDR3 bases are TGTGCCAGCAGCTTGGAAGGGGCGGGGGAGACCCAGTACTTC. This gives the protein CASSLEGAGETQYF.

The genes are TRBV21-1 and TRBJ2-1. TRBV21-1 is a pseudogene locus. The CDR3 length is 15 residues. CDR3 residues: CASSKRGVSINEQFF. CDR3 nucleotides: TGTGCCAGCAGCAAAAGGGGAGTGTCGATCAATGAGCAGTTCTTC.

The V call is TRBV6-6, the J call TRBJ1-5; 8 bases map to TRBD1. The CDR3 consists of 14 residues. From germline, CDR1 is MNHNY and CDR2 SVGAGI (reference sequence). J gave up 6 bases and V 6 bases, and 7 bases lay outside the gene matches. CDR3 in DNA: TGTGCCAGCAGAAATCGACAGGGGCGTCAGCCCCAGCATTTT. As protein: CASRNRQGRQPQHF.

J is TRBJ2-2 and V is TRBV14, with 7 bases identical to TRBD1. CDR1 SGHDN and CDR2 FVKESK come from the germline V gene. The CDR3 is 17 residues long. J was trimmed by 4 bases and V by 4 bases; bases with no gene match: 12. The CDR3 nucleotides are TGTGCCAGCAGCCCCCGACAGGGAAAGGGGATCACCGGGGAGCTGTTTTTT. It specifies CASSPRQGKGITGELFF.